Each of the 3 T cell receptor beta chains below was sequenced from the same sample in a study of T-cell reconstitution after alpha-beta-depleted transplantation in children listed by TCRdb under 2016. The label giving this sample's treatment or condition can be read as: allogeneic hematopoietic cell transplantation with graft depleted of TCRalphabeta T cells and CD19 B cells. Library creation used PCR. TCRdb records Illumina HiSeq 2500 as the sequencer. TCR library preparation used molecular barcoding, with unique molecular identifiers applied to normalize quantification of the TCRbeta repertoire. Starting from the raw public reads, TCRdb applied fastp trimming at Q25, assembled clones with MiXCR and retained in-frame beta chains. Each record represents a unique CDR3 protein, reported with the most common genes and DNA among its rows. This sample lists approximately 15,000 distinct CDR3 sequences; roughly 12% were detected once. The ten largest clones add up to about 72% of the sample.

The input for sequencing was PBMCs, mostly from graft donor cells, taken 180 days after TCRalphabeta/CD19-depleted stem cell transplant. Receptors originate from a boy less than two years old who had a stem cell transplant for Wiskott-Aldrich syndrome, so the T cells may come from the graft donor.

To note about this clonotype: One end of the junction is discordant with germline, which a read error may explain. V gene TRBV5-8 combines with J gene TRBJ1-5; no reliable D call. CDR3 length: 16 residues. Germline CDR1 reads SGHTS; CDR2 reads YDEGEE. CDR3 nucleotide sequence: TGTGCCAGCAGCTATCGCTGGGATTATAGCAAACAGCCCCAGCATTTT. It specifies CASSYRWDYSKQPQHF.

This clonotype was counted at least ten times. This chain joins TRBV7-9 and TRBJ2-3; D may be TRBD1 (6 bases). Trimming took 5 bases from V and 3 from J, leaving 9 bases between them. CDR1 SEHNR and CDR2 FQNEAQ come from the germline V gene (reference sequence). CDR3 length: 13 amino acids. CDR3 residues: CASSPTGTDTQYF. The CDR3 DNA is TGTGCCAGCAGCCCAACAGGGACAGATACGCAGTATTTT.

In the case of this clonotype: Just one base apart from a much larger clone, this may be a read error. The rearrangement uses TRBV28 and TRBJ2-3; the D call may be TRBD1 or TRBD2 (6 bases each). Trimming removed 3 bases at V and 8 bases at J, with 15 bases between. This CDR3 region has 14 residues. Germline values: CDR1 MDHEN, CDR2 SYDVKM. The CDR3 sequence: CASSFGTWRGTQYF. In DNA form, the CDR3 reads TGTGCCAGCAGTTTCGGGACATGGCGGGGTACGCAGTATTTT.